The 9 T cell receptor beta chains presented below share a single source sample, sequenced in a study of T cells in Graves' hyperthyroidism and ophthalmopathy. TCR beta CDR3 region amplification was performed from RNA transcripts. HTBI primers were the set used in a first-round RT-PCR of the TCR CDR3. Via MiXCR, TCRdb re-called the multiplex PCR reads, giving one row per CDR3 protein. Here the sample spans 300,000 or so distinct CDR3 sequences, around 20% being singletons. Source material: blood. Receptors originate from a woman between 45 and 60 years old with Graves' hyperthyroidism.

This clonotype has at least ten counts. V usage is TRBV28 and J usage is TRBJ2-2; possibly TRBD2 for D (5 bases). The length of the CDR3 is 14 residues. The V end was cut by 8 bases, the J end by 14 bases, with 24 bases between. Germline V gene sequence: CDR1 MDHEN, CDR2 SYDVKM. CDR3: CASLHLDAPGKLFF. CDR3 DNA: TGTGCCAGCTTGCACCTCGACGCACCGGGGAAACTGTTTTTT.

This clonotype has ten or more counts. J is TRBJ2-5 and V is TRBV5-1; D might be TRBD2 (6 bases). This CDR3 has 14 amino acids. Germline V lookup: CDR1 SGHRS, CDR2 YFSETQ. The V gene lost 4 bases and the J gene lost 5 bases, with 15 bases spanning the gap. The CDR3, as DNA: TGCGCCAGCAGCCCGCGTGTCGGAGGGGAGACCCAGTACTTC. It is translated as CASSPRVGGETQYF.

Points on this clonotype: Since a much larger clone is just one base distant, this may be a read error. The chain couples TRBV11-3 to TRBJ2-2; D unresolved. The J call may not be correct, given that the DNA end is closer to TRBJ1-1. Germline V lookup: CDR1 SGHNT, CDR2 YENEEA. The CDR3 is 17 residues long. The CDR3 DNA reads as TGTGCCAGCGTAGTGGGAGGGAGCATTTTTATGAACACTGGAGCTTTCTTT. This encodes CASVVGGSIFMNTGAFF.

This clonotype was counted between two and nine times. The gene calls are TRBV27 and TRBJ1-2; 10 bases line up with TRBD1. The V and J ends lost 8 bases and 4 bases, in that order; junction bases with no gene match: 19. This CDR3 contains 18 residues. CDR1 is MNHEY and CDR2 is SMNVEV in the germline V gene (reference sequence). CDR3 amino acids: CASSSRDRGEIGSYGYTF. CDR3 DNA sequence: TGTGCCAGCTCAAGCCGGGACAGGGGAGAAATAGGAAGCTATGGCTACACCTTC.

This clonotype was recorded a few times. The gene calls are TRBV10-3 and TRBJ2-1; 12 bases line up with TRBD1. Germline V gives CDR1 ENHRY, CDR2 SYGVKD. With V trimmed by 5 bases and J by 9 bases, 8 bases remained unmatched. The CDR3 is 15 residues long. The CDR3 region is CAISSGTGGAGEQFF. The CDR3 DNA follows: TGTGCCATCAGTTCCGGGACAGGGGGCGCGGGTGAGCAGTTCTTC.

The V call is TRBV12-3 or TRBV12-4, the J call TRBJ2-3; 12 nucleotides agree with TRBD2. This CDR3 comprises 15 residues. V gave up 7 bases and J gave up 4 bases; unmatched junction bases: 6. The CDR3 loop reads CASKASGRGPDTQYF. The CDR3, as DNA: TGTGCCAGCAAGGCTAGCGGGAGGGGACCAGATACGCAGTATTTT.

This clonotype has a handful of counts. J is TRBJ2-3 and V is TRBV7-9, with 8 positions matching TRBD1. Unmatched junction bases numbered 12, after V lost 5 bases and J lost 5 bases. The CDR3 sequence is 16 residues long. Germline V gene lookup returns CDR1 SEHNR and CDR2 FQNEAQ (reference sequence). The CDR3 nucleotides read TGTGCCAGCAGCCCATCGACAGGGGAAGGTCAAGATACGCAGTATTTT. It translates to CASSPSTGEGQDTQYF.

The sample holds many counts of this clonotype. The chain is built from TRBV6-1 and TRBJ2-3; 8 bases map to TRBD2. The CDR3 spans 14 residues. Germline CDR1 is MNHNS and CDR2 is SASEGT. V shed 6 bases, J shed 2 bases, and the junction held 4 bases outside the gene matches. CDR3 DNA: TGTGCCAGCAGGAAAGCGGGGGACACAGATACGCAGTATTTT. Its protein product is CASRKAGDTDTQYF.

The CDR3 nucleotides read TGTGCCAGCAGCCAGGCACCTAGGGCGGGGACCGGGGAGCTGTTTTTT. It yields the protein CASSQAPRAGTGELFF. The chain recombines TRBV2 with TRBJ2-2; tentative D call: TRBD2 (6 bases). Trimming removed 6 bases at V and 5 bases at J, with 19 bases between. The CDR3 spans 16 residues. Germline V gives CDR1 SNHLY, CDR2 FYNNEI. Complete variable domain (other parts from reference TRBV2 and TRBJ2-2): EPEVTQTPSHQVTQMGQEVILRCVPISNHLYFYWYRQILGQKVEFLVSFYNNEISEKSEIFDDQFSVERPDGSNFTLKIRSTKLEDSAMYFCASSQAPRAGTGELFFGEGSRLTVL.